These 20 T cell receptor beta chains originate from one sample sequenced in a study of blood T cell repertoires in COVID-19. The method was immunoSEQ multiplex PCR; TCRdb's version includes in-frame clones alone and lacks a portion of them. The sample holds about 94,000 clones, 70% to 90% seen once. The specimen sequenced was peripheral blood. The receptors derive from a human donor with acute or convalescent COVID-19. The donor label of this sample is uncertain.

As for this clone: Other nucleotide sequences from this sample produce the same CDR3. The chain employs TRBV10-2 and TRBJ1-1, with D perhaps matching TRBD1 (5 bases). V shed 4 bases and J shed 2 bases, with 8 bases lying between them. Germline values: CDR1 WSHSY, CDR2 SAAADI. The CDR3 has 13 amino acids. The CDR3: CASSVQGNTEAFF. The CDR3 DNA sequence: TGCGCCAGCAGTGTCCAGGGCAACACTGAAGCTTTCTTT.

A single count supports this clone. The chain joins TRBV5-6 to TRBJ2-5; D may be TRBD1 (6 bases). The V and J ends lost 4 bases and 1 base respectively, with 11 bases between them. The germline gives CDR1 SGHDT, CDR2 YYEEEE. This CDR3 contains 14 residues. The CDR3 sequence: CASSPTGIQETQYF. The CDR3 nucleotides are TGTGCCAGCAGCCCTACAGGGATCCAAGAGACCCAGTACTTC.

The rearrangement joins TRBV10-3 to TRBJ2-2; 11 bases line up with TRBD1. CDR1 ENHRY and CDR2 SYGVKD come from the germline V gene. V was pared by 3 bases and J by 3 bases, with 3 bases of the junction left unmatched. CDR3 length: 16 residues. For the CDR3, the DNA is TGTGCCATCAGTGACGGGACAGGGGGGTACACCGGGGAGCTGTTTTTT. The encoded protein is CAISDGTGGYTGELFF.

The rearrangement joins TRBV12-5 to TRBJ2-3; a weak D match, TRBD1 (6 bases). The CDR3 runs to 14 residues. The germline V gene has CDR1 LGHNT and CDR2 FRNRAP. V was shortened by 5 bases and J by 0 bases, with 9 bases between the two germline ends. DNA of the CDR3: TGTGCTAGTGGTCCCGGACAGAGCACAGATACGCAGTATTTT. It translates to CASGPGQSTDTQYF.

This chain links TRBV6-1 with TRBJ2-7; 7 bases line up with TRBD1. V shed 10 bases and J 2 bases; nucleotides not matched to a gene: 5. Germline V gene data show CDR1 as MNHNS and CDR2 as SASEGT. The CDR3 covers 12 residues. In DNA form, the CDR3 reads TGTGCCACGCGACAGGGACCCTACGAGCAGTACTTC. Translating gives CATRQGPYEQYF.

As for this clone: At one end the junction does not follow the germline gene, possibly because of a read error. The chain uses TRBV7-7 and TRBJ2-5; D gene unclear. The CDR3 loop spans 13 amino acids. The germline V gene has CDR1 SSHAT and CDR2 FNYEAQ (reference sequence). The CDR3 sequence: CASSFTHQETQYF. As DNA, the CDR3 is TGTGCCAGCAGCTTTACACACCAGGAGACCCAGTACTTC.

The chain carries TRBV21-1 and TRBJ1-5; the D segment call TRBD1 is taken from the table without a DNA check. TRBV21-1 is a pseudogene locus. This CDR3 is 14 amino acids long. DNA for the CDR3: TGTACACACACACAGGCGGATTACAATCAGCCCCAGCATTTT. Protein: CTHTQADYNQPQHF.

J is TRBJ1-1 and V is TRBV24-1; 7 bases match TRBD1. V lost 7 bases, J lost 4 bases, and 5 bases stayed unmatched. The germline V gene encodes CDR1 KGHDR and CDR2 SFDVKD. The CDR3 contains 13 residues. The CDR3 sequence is CATSLPGGTEAFF. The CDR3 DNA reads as TGTGCCACCAGCCTGCCAGGGGGCACTGAAGCTTTCTTT.

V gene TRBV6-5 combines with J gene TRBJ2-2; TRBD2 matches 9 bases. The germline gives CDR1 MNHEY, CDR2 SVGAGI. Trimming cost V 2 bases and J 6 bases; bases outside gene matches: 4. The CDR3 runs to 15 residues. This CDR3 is CASSYRGGDAGELFF. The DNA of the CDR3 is TGTGCCAGCAGTTACCGCGGGGGGGATGCCGGGGAGCTGTTTTTT.

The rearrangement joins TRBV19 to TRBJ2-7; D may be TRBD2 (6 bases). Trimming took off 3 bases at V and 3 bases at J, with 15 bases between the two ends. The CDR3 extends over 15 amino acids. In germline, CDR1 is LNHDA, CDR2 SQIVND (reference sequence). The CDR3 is CASSIGGIPFYEQYF. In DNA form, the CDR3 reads TGTGCCAGTAGTATCGGAGGGATCCCCTTCTACGAGCAGTACTTC.

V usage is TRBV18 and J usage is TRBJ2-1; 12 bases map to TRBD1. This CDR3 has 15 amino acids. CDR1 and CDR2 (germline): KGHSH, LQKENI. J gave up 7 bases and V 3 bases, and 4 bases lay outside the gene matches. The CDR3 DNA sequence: TGTGCCAGCTCACCCGGGACAGGGGGCGGGAATGAGCAGTTCTTC. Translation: CASSPGTGGGNEQFF.

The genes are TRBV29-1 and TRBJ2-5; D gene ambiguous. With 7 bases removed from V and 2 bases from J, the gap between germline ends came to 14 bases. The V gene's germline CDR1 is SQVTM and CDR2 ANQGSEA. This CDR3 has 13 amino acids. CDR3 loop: CSASQATQETQYF. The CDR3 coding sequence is TGCAGCGCCTCTCAGGCTACGCAAGAGACCCAGTACTTC. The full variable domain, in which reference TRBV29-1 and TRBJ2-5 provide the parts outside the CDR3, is SAVISQKPSRDICQRGTSLTIQCQVDSQVTMMFWYRQQPGQSLTLIATANQGSEATYESGFVIDKFPISRPNLTFSTLTVSNMSPEDSSIYLCSASQATQETQYFGPGTRLLVL.

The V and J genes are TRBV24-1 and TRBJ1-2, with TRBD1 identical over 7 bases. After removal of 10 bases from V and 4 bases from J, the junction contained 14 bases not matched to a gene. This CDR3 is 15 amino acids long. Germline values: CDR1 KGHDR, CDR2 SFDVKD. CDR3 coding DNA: TGTGCCACAGCCCCCGCCGGGACAGCCTCCTATGGCTACACCTTC. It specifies CATAPAGTASYGYTF.

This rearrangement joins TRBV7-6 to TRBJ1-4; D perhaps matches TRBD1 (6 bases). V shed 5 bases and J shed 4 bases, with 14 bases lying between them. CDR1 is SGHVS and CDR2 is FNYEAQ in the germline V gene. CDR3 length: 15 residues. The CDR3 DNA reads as TGTGCCAGCAGCCGTCGTGGACAGTTTAATGAAAAACTGTTTTTT. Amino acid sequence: CASSRRGQFNEKLFF.

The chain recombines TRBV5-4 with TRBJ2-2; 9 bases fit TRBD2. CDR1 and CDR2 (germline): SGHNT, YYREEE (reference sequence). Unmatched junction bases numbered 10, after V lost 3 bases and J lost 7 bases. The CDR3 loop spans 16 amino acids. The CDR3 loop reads CASSSDGGGAGGELFF. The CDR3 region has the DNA TGTGCCAGCAGCTCTGACGGCGGGGGGGCAGGCGGGGAGCTGTTTTTT.

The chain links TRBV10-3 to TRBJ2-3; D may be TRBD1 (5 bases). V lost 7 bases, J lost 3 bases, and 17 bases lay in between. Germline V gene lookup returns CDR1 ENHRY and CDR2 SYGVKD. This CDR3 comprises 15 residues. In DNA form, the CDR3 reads TGTGCCATCAATGGAAAGGGGTCGGAGACAGATACGCAGTATTTT. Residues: CAINGKGSETDTQYF.

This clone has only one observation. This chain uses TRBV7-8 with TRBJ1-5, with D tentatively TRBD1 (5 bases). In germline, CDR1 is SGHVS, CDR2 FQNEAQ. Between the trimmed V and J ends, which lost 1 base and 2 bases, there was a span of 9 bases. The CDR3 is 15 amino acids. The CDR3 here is CASSLVGGGNQPQHF. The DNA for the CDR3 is TGTGCCAGCAGCTTAGTGGGGGGGGGCAATCAGCCCCAGCATTTT.

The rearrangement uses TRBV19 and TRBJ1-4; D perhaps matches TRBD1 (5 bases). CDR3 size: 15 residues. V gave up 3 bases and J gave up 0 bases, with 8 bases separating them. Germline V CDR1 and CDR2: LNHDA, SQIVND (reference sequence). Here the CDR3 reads CASSIRGPTNEKLFF. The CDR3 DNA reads TGTGCCAGTAGTATTAGGGGCCCAACTAATGAAAAACTGTTTTTT.

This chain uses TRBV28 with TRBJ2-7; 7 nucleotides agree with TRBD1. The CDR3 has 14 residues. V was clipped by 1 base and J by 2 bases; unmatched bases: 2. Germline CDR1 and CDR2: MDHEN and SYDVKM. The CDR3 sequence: CASSLSGGPYEQYF. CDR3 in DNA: TGTGCCAGCAGTTTATCAGGGGGTCCCTACGAGCAGTACTTC.

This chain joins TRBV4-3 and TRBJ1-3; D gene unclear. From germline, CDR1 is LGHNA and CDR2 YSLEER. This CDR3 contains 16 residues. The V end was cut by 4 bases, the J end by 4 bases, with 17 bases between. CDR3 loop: CASSPRPWESGNTIYF. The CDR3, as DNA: TGCGCCAGCAGCCCCCGGCCTTGGGAGTCAGGAAACACCATATATTTT.